Sequencing of this T cell receptor beta chain was carried out in a study of T cells in women clearing cervical HPV infection. Data came from immunoSEQ multiplex PCR; TCRdb stores just in-frame clones and leaves some out. This table lists some 33,000 clones. Between the trimmed V and J ends, which lost 5 bases and 1 base, there was a span of 15 bases. CDR1 LNHDA and CDR2 SQIVND come from the germline V gene (reference sequence). The CDR3 covers 16 residues. As regards this clone: The read ends 3 residues early relative to the CDR3; the germline J gene fills the gap. This sample also contains other DNA sequences that code for the same CDR3.

The chain combines TRBV19 with TRBJ1-3, with D maybe TRBD1 (6 bases). The origin of this receptor is a woman aged 18 to 75 with a cervical HPV16 infection that either progressed to CIN3+ or cleared (not recorded which). Sequenced input: blood buffy coat. The CDR3 DNA, read in part, is TGTGCCAGTAGTGCCCGAGGGGGGGTATCTGGAAACACC. This gives the protein CASSARGGVSGNT. The entire CDR3 protein is CASSARGGVSGNTIYF.